The rows below give T cell receptor beta chains drawn from one sample of a study of shared clonotypes between healthy human individuals. Here immunoSEQ multiplex PCR was the method, and the copy in TCRdb shows in-frame clones only, minus some. This sample has some 2.1 million clones; around 93% occur once, and the top ten carry around 1.7%. The material sequenced was naive CD8+ T cells from PBMCs. All receptors derive from a man younger than 30 in good health. Some clones in this sample may be carry-over from other donors' samples. The CDR3 runs from the conserved cysteine through the conserved F or W. Fields, in order: V gene, clone size, D gene, J gene, CDR3 DNA, CDR3 protein. A D gene is named only where the DNA matches it firmly. A row's size may be missing; if present it is once, few, many or a size class.

V: TRBV28; size: NA; D: TRBD1; J: TRBJ1-1; DNA: TGTGCCAGCAGGTCGGCAGGGGGCGCAGGGGCTGAAGCTTTCTTT; CDR3: CASRSAGGAGAEAFF
V: TRBV16; size: once; D: NA; J: TRBJ1-1; DNA: TGTGCCAGCAGCCAATCCAATCGAGAAAATGAAGCTTTCTTT; CDR3: CASSQSNRENEAFF
V: TRBV9; size: NA; D: TRBD1; J: TRBJ2-5; DNA: TGTGCCAGCAGCCCAGGGGGCTGGGAGACCCAGTACTTC; CDR3: CASSPGGWETQYF
V: TRBV7-9; size: NA; D: NA; J: TRBJ1-1; DNA: TGTGCCAGCAGCTTAGACTTTTTTGCTGGGGACACTGAAGCTTTCTTT; CDR3: CASSLDFFAGDTEAFF
V: TRBV6-1; size: NA; D: NA; J: TRBJ2-7; DNA: TGTGCCAGCAGTGAAAGGACCAACTACGAGCAGTACTTC; CDR3: CASSERTNYEQYF
V: TRBV2; size: few; D: NA; J: TRBJ2-5; DNA: TGTGCCAGCATGGTCGAGACCCAGTACTTC; CDR3: CASMVETQYF
V: TRBV10-3; size: NA; D: NA; J: TRBJ1-2; DNA: TGTGCCATCAGTGAGTCGGGTCCATTGAGCTACACCTTC; CDR3: CAISESGPLSYTF
V: TRBV27; size: NA; D: NA; J: TRBJ1-5; DNA: TGTGCCAGCAGTTTATCCGTCTATAGCAATCAGCCCCAGCATTTT; CDR3: CASSLSVYSNQPQHF
V: TRBV7-9; size: NA; D: NA; J: TRBJ1-4; DNA: TGTGCCAGCAGCTTAGCCGGACAGAATGAAAAACTGTTTTTT; CDR3: CASSLAGQNEKLFF
V: TRBV11-2; size: once; D: NA; J: TRBJ2-1; DNA: TGTGCCAGCAGCTTACCCGGGACGTCGAGGGACAATGAGCAGTTCTTC; CDR3: CASSLPGTSRDNEQFF
V: TRBV27; size: NA; D: NA; J: TRBJ1-2; DNA: TGTGCCAGCAGCCAAGAATCCCCAGGGGTAGGGGGCTACACCTTC; CDR3: CASSQESPGVGGYTF
V: TRBV30; size: few; D: NA; J: TRBJ1-1; DNA: TGTGCCTGGAGGGGGGGAAAGGGCACTGAAGCTTTCTTT; CDR3: CAWRGGKGTEAFF
V: TRBV29-1; size: NA; D: NA; J: TRBJ2-2; DNA: TGCAGCGTTGTAAGGTTGGGACAAAACACCGGGGAGCTGTTTTTT; CDR3: CSVVRLGQNTGELFF
V: TRBV7-9; size: once; D: NA; J: TRBJ2-2; DNA: TGTGCCAGCAGCTCGCCGGACAAGAACACCGGGGAGCTGTTTTTT; CDR3: CASSSPDKNTGELFF
V: TRBV4-1; size: NA; D: TRBD1; J: TRBJ1-4; DNA: TGCGCCAGCAGCCAAGCGTCGGGACAGCGAATTGAAAAACTGTTTTTT; CDR3: CASSQASGQRIEKLFF
V: TRBV30; size: few; D: NA; J: TRBJ1-5; DNA: TGTGCCTGGAGTAGTAGGGCTGGTCAGCCCCAGCATTTT; CDR3: CAWSSRAGQPQHF
V: TRBV27; size: NA; D: NA; J: TRBJ1-1; DNA: TGTGCCAGCAGTGTTGGGGGAGAAGGGACTGAAGCTTTCTTT; CDR3: CASSVGGEGTEAFF
V: TRBV5-4; size: NA; D: NA; J: TRBJ2-3; DNA: TGTGCCAGCGGAATAACAGATACGCAGTATTTT; CDR3: CASGITDTQYF
V: TRBV7-9; size: NA; D: TRBD2; J: TRBJ2-3; DNA: TGTGCCAGCAGCTTGATAGCGGGAGGGCTTGGCACAGATACGCAGTATTTT; CDR3: CASSLIAGGLGTDTQYF
V: TRBV11-2; size: NA; D: NA; J: TRBJ2-1; DNA: TGTGCCAGCAGCTTAGGCGGTGGACACAATGAGCAGTTCTTC; CDR3: CASSLGGGHNEQFF
V: TRBV7-8; size: NA; D: NA; J: TRBJ1-6; DNA: TGTGCCAGCAGCCTCCAATCTCTGATTTCACCCCTCCACTTT; CDR3: CASSLQSLISPLHF
V: TRBV19; size: NA; D: TRBD1; J: TRBJ2-1; DNA: TGTGCCAGTAGTATATTGAACAGGGGGGCTAATGAGCAGTTCTTC; CDR3: CASSILNRGANEQFF
V: TRBV28; size: NA; D: NA; J: TRBJ2-7; DNA: TGTGCCAGCAGTTCCCCCCTTGGGACGCACACTATAGGGCAGTACTTC; CDR3: CASSSPLGTHTIGQYF
V: TRBV19; size: once; D: NA; J: TRBJ2-7; DNA: TGTGCCAGTAGTACGATGACAGACGACTACGAGCAGTACTTC; CDR3: CASSTMTDDYEQYF
V: TRBV9; size: NA; D: TRBD1; J: TRBJ2-2; DNA: TGTGCCAGCAGCGACCCGGGACAGCAGTTCGGGGAGCTGTTTTTT; CDR3: CASSDPGQQFGELFF
V: TRBV15; size: NA; D: NA; J: TRBJ1-1; DNA: TGTGCCACCAGCAGAGTAGGCTTGCGGGCGCGGAACACTGAAGCTTTCTTT; CDR3: CATSRVGLRARNTEAFF
V: TRBV27; size: once; D: TRBD1; J: TRBJ2-7; DNA: TGTGCCAGCAGTTTAACCGCAGGGGGCTCCTACGAGCAGTACTTC; CDR3: CASSLTAGGSYEQYF
V: TRBV6-1; size: NA; D: TRBD1; J: TRBJ2-1; DNA: TGTGCCAGCAGGGGGGACAGGTTTAATGAGCAGTTCTTC; CDR3: CASRGDRFNEQFF